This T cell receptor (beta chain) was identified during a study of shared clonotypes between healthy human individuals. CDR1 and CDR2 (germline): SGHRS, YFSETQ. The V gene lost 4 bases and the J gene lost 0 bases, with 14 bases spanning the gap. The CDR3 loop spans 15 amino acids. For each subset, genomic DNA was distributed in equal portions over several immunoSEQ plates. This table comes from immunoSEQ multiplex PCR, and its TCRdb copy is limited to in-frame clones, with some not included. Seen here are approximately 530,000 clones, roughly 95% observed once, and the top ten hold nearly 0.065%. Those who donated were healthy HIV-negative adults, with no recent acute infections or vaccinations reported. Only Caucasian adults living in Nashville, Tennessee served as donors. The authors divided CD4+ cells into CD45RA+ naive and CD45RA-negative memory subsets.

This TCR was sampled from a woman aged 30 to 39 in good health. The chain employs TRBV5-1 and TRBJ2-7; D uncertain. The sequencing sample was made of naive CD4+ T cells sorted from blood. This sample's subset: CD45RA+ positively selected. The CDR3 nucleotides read TGCGCCAGCAGCCCCGGGTCTCTCGGCTCCTACGAGCAGTACTTC. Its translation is CASSPGSLGSYEQYF.